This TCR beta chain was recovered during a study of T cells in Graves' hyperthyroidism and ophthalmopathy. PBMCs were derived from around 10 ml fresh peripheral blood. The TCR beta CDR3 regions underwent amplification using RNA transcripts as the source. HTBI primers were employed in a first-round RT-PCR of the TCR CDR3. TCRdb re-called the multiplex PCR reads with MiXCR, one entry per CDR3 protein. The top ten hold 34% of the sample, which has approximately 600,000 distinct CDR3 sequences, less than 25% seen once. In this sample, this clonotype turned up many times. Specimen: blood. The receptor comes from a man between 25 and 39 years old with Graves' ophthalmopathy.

The CDR3 loop is CASSYMATRGYTF. Here the CDR3 DNA reads TGTGCCAGCAGTTACATGGCGACCCGTGGCTACACCTTC. J is TRBJ1-2 and V is TRBV6-2 or TRBV6-3; D ambiguous. The CDR3 extends over 13 amino acids. Deletions cut 2 bases from V and 7 bases from J, with 11 bases between. Germline loops: CDR1 MNHEY, CDR2 SVGEGT.